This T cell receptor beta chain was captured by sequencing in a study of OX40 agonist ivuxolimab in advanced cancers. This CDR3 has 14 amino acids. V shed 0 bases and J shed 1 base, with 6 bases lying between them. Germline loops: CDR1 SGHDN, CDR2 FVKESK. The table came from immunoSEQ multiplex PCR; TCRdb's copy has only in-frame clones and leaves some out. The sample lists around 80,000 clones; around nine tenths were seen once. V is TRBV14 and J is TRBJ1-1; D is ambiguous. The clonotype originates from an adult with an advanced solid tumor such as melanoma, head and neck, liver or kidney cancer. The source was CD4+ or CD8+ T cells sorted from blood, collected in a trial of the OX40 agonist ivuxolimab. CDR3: CASSQDSGNTEAFF. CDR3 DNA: TGTGCCAGCAGCCAAGACTCAGGGAACACTGAAGCTTTCTTT.